The entry that follows covers one TCR beta chain sequence. Exposed enrollees had met someone with a PCR-confirmed or clinician-diagnosed COVID-19 case at some point within the 2 weeks before study entry. How the authors handled the data: Reference gene primer amplification gave estimated nucleated cell counts. Here immunoSEQ multiplex PCR was the method, and the copy in TCRdb shows in-frame clones only, minus some. Clone size and V and J calls were adopted from that table, with D and trimming inferred from the DNA. The profile shows 300,000 or so clones, just under 90% of them singletons. In germline, CDR1 is LGHDT, CDR2 YNNKEL (reference sequence). Trimming removed 3 bases from V and 4 bases from J; junction bases left unmatched: 4. This CDR3 is 14 amino acids long. This sample is part of a study of blood T cell repertoires in COVID-19. About the study: The United States, Italy and Spain were the sources of the acute and convalescent COVID-19 samples. T cells, B-cell-depleted T cells, or PBMCs provided the cDNA or gDNA that served as material.

The source material was PBMCs or T cells enriched from blood (not recorded which). The TCR sequence derives from a woman in her 50s who had been exposed to COVID-19. This rearrangement joins TRBV3-1 (or the pseudogene TRBV3-2) to TRBJ2-7; TRBD2 agrees at 9 bases. The CDR3: CASSQISGGYEQYF. For the CDR3, the DNA is TGTGCCAGCAGCCAGATTAGCGGGGGTTACGAGCAGTACTTC.